The sequence of this T cell receptor beta chain was determined in a study of blood T cells in healthy people across ages. It was with a sample-barcoded 5' primer and a J-beta primer mix that a second PCR of roughly 7 to 12 cycles was run. Every single cDNA molecule received a tag from a template-switch adaptor with 12 random nucleotides. TCRdb re-called the 5' RACE reads through MiXCR, storing one row per CDR3 protein. The sample has nearly 1 million distinct CDR3 sequences; roughly half are singletons. Trimming removed 5 bases from V and 5 bases from J; junction bases left unmatched: 8. The CDR3 sequence is 15 residues long. Germline lookup yields CDR1 LNHNV and CDR2 YYDKDF (reference sequence).

The clonotype comes from a woman aged 60-75 years in good health. The rearrangement uses TRBV15 and TRBJ2-5; TRBD1 matches at 10 bases. Material for sequencing was blood. This CDR3 is CATSRRQGARETQYF. The CDR3 DNA sequence: TGTGCCACCAGCCGTAGACAGGGGGCTAGGGAGACCCAGTACTTC.